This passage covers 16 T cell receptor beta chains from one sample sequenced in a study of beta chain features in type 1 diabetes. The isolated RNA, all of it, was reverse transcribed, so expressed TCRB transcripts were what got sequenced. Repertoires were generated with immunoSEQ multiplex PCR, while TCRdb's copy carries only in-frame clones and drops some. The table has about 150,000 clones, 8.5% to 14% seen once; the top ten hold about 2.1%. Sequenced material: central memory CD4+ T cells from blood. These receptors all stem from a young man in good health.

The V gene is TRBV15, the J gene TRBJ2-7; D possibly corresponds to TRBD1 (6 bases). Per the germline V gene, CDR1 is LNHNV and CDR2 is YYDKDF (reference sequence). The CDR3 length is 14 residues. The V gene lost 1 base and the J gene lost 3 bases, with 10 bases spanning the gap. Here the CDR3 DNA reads TGTGCCACCAGCAGAGGACAGGCCAACTACGAGCAGTACTTC. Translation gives CATSRGQANYEQYF.

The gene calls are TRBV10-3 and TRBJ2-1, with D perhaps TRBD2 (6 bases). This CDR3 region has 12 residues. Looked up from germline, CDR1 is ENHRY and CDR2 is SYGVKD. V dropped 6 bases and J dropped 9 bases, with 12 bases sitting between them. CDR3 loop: CAISLGSGEQFF. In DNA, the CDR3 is TGTGCCATCAGCCTCGGGAGCGGTGAGCAGTTCTTC.

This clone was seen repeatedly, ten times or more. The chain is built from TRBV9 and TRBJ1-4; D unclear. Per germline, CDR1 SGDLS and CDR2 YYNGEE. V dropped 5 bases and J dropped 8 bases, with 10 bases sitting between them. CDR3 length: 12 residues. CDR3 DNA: TGTGCCAGCAGTGACATAAGCGAAAAACTGTTTTTT. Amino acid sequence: CASSDISEKLFF.

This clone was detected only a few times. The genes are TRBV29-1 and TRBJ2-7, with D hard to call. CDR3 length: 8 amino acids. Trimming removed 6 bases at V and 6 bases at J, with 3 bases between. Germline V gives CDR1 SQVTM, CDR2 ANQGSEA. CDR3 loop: CSVSEQYF. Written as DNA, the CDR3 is TGCAGCGTATCCGAGCAGTACTTC.

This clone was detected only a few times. The chain's CDR3 is CASSLERGWNLGQFF. For the CDR3, the DNA is TGTGCCAGCAGCTTAGAGAGAGGGTGGAACCTAGGGCAGTTCTTC. The V call is TRBV7-8, the J call TRBJ2-1; D may be TRBD2 (5 bases). The CDR3 is made up of 15 amino acids. The V gene's germline CDR1 is SGHVS and CDR2 FQNEAQ. V dropped 1 base and J dropped 12 bases, with 19 bases sitting between them.

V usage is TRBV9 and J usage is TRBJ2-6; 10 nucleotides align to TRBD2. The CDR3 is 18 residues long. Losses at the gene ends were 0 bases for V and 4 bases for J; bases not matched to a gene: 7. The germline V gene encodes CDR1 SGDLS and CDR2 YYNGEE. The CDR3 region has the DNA TGTGCCAGCAGCGTAGGCCTAGCGGGAGAACCAGGGGCCAACGTCCTGACTTTC. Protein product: CASSVGLAGEPGANVLTF. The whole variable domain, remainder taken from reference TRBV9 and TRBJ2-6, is DSGVTQTPKHLITATGQRVTLRCSPRSGDLSVYWYQQSLDQGLQFLIQYYNGEERAKGNILERFSAQQFPDLHSELNLSSLELGDSALYFCASSVGLAGEPGANVLTFGAGSRLTVL.

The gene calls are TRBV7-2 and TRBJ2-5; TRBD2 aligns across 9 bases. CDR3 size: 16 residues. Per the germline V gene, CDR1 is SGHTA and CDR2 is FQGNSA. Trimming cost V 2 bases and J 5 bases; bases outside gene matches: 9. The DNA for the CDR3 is TGTGCCAGCAGCTTAATCAATGGCGGGGGGGCCGAGACCCAGTACTTC. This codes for CASSLINGGGAETQYF.

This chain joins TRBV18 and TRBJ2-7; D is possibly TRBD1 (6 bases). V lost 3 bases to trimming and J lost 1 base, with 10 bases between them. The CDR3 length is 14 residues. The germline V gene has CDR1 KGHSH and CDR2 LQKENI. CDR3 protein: CASSPPGHSYEQYF. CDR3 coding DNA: TGTGCCAGCTCACCCCCGGGACATTCCTACGAGCAGTACTTC.

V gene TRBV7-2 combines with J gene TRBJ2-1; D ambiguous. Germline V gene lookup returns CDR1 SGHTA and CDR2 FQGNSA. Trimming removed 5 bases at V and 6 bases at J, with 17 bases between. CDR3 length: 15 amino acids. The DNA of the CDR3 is TGTGCCAGCAGCCTAGGCGGCGGTAAGGCCAATGAGCAGTTCTTC. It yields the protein CASSLGGGKANEQFF. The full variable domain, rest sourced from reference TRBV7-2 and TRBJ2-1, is GAGVSQSPSNKVTEKGKDVELRCDPISGHTALYWYRQSLGQGLEFLIYFQGNSAPDKSGLPSDRFSAERTGGSVSTLTIQRTQQEDSAVYLCASSLGGGKANEQFFGPGTRLTVL.

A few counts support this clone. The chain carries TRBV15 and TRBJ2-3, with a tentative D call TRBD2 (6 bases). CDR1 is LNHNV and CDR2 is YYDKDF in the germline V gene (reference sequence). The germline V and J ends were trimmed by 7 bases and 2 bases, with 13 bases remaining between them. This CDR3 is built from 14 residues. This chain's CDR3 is CATIRGGPTDTQYF. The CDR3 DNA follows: TGTGCCACCATCCGAGGAGGGCCCACAGATACGCAGTATTTT.

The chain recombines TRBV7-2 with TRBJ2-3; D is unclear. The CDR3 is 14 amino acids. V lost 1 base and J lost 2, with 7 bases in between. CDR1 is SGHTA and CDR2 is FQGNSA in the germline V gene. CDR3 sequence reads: CASSLVAITDTQYF. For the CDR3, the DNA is TGTGCCAGCAGCTTAGTTGCAATCACAGATACGCAGTATTTT. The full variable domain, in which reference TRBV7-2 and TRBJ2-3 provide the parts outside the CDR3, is GAGVSQSPSNKVTEKGKDVELRCDPISGHTALYWYRQSLGQGLEFLIYFQGNSAPDKSGLPSDRFSAERTGGSVSTLTIQRTQQEDSAVYLCASSLVAITDTQYFGPGTRLTVL.

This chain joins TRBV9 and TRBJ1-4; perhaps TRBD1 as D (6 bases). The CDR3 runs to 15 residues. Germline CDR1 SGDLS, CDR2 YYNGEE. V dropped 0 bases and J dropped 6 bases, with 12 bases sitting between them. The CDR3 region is CASSVAPQGYEKLFF. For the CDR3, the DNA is TGTGCCAGCAGCGTAGCCCCACAGGGATATGAAAAACTGTTTTTT.

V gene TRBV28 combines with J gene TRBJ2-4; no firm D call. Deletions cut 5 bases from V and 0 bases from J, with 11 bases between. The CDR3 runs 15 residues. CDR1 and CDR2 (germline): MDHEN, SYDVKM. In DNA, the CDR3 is TGTGCCAGCAGTCCCGGGTCTCTAGCCAAAAACATTCAGTACTTC. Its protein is CASSPGSLAKNIQYF.

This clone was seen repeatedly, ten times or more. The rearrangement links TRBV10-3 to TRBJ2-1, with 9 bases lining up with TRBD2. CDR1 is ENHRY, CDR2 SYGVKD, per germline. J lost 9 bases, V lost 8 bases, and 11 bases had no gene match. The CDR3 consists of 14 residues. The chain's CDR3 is CAIGAASGVSEQFF. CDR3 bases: TGTGCCATCGGGGCGGCTAGCGGGGTTTCTGAGCAGTTCTTC.

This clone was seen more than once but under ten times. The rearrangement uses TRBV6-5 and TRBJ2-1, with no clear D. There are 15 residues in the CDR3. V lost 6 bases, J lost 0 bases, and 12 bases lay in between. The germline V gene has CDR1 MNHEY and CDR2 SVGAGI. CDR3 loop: CASSKHSSSYNEQFF. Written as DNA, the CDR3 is TGTGCCAGCAGCAAGCACTCGAGCTCCTACAATGAGCAGTTCTTC.

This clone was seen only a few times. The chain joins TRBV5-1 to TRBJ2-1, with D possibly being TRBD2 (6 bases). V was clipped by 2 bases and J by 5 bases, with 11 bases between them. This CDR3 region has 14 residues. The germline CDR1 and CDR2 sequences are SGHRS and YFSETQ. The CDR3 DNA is TGCGCCAGCAGCTTTATCGGGACTCACAATGAGCAGTTCTTC. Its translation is CASSFIGTHNEQFF.